These 32 T cell receptor beta chains came from one sample sequenced in a study of blood T cell repertoires in COVID-19. TCRdb's copy holds only in-frame clones and misses some; the assay was immunoSEQ multiplex PCR. Among approximately 210,000 clones listed, 82% were seen once. Material for sequencing was peripheral blood. All receptors come from a woman in her 40s with acute or convalescent COVID-19.

The CDR3 DNA reads TGTGCCAGCAGCTCCTACCGGGACAGCGCCTTCAATCAGCCCCAGCATTTT. It specifies CASSSYRDSAFNQPQHF. The V call is TRBV5-6, the J call TRBJ1-5, with 7 positions matching TRBD1. The V gene's germline CDR1 is SGHDT and CDR2 YYEEEE. V gave up 3 bases and J gave up 3 bases; unmatched junction bases: 12. The CDR3 runs to 17 residues. The variable domain in full, with the rest retrieved from reference TRBV5-6 and TRBJ1-5, is DAGVTQSPTHLIKTRGQQVTLRCSPKSGHDTVSWYQQALGQGPQFIFQYYEEEERQRGNFPDRFSGHQFPNYSSELNVNALLLGDSALYLCASSSYRDSAFNQPQHFGDGTRLSIL.

With regard to this clone: The sample contains more than one DNA sequence encoding this CDR3. The chain couples TRBV29-1 to TRBJ2-7; D possibly corresponds to TRBD2 (6 bases). Germline lookup yields CDR1 SQVTM and CDR2 ANQGSEA. The V and J ends lost 2 bases and 4 bases respectively, with 6 bases between them. The CDR3 runs 11 residues. CDR3 amino acids: CSVERGYEQYF. For the CDR3, the DNA is TGCAGCGTTGAACGGGGGTACGAGCAGTACTTC.

This chain joins TRBV2 and TRBJ2-2, with 13 nucleotides matching TRBD2. CDR3 length: 15 residues. V gave up 6 bases and J gave up 5 bases; unmatched junction bases: 3. Germline V CDR1 and CDR2: SNHLY, FYNNEI. The CDR3 DNA sequence: TGTGCCAGCAGGGGGACTAGCGGGGTAACCGGGGAGCTGTTTTTT. Amino acid sequence: CASRGTSGVTGELFF.

This sequence joins TRBV6-2 or TRBV6-3 and TRBJ2-7, with a weak D call TRBD1 (6 bases). The CDR3 totals 13 residues. Germline V gives CDR1 MNHEY, CDR2 SVGEGT. The V end was cut by 2 bases, the J end by 1 base, with 6 bases between. The CDR3 DNA reads as TGTGCCAGCAGTTACGGACAGTCCTACGAGCAGTACTTC. Residues: CASSYGQSYEQYF.

V usage is TRBV5-1 and J usage is TRBJ2-6, with 9 bases lining up with TRBD1. Germline-derived CDR1 and CDR2 are SGHRS and YFSETQ. V dropped 0 bases and J dropped 3; count of bases not matched to a gene: 10. The CDR3 has 19 residues. For the CDR3, the DNA is TGCGCCAGCAGCTTGGATCCGGACAGGGGAATTTTTGGGGCCAACGTCCTGACTTTC. Protein sequence: CASSLDPDRGIFGANVLTF. The variable domain in full, completed from reference TRBV5-1 and TRBJ2-6, reads KAGVTQTPRYLIKTRGQQVTLSCSPISGHRSVSWYQQTPGQGLQFLFEYFSETQRNKGNFPGRFSGRQFSNSRSEMNVSTLELGDSALYLCASSLDPDRGIFGANVLTFGAGSRLTVL.

This clone was counted once. V and J are TRBV4-1 and TRBJ1-6; 8 bases are shared with TRBD1. CDR1 is MGHRA, CDR2 YSYEKL, per germline. The CDR3 totals 17 residues. V lost 0 bases, J lost 4 bases, and 5 bases stayed unmatched. CDR3 sequence reads: CASSQEDRVWYNSPLHF. The CDR3 DNA reads TGCGCCAGCAGCCAAGAGGACAGGGTTTGGTATAATTCACCCCTCCACTTT.

The chain recombines TRBV7-2 with TRBJ1-5, with D possibly being TRBD1 (6 bases). Trimming shortened V by 1 base and J by 6 bases, and 13 bases separated the two germline ends. CDR1 is SGHTA, CDR2 FQGNSA, per germline. The CDR3 consists of 15 residues. In nucleotides, the CDR3 is TGTGCCAGCAGCTTAGTTGGGGGGGCAGTTCAGCCCCAGCATTTT. This codes for CASSLVGGAVQPQHF. Using reference TRBV7-2 and TRBJ1-5 for the parts outside the CDR3, the full variable domain is GAGVSQSPSNKVTEKGKDVELRCDPISGHTALYWYRQSLGQGLEFLIYFQGNSAPDKSGLPSDRFSAERTGGSVSTLTIQRTQQEDSAVYLCASSLVGGAVQPQHFGDGTRLSIL.

This chain uses TRBV18 with TRBJ1-6; 11 nucleotides line up with TRBD1. Germline CDR1 KGHSH, CDR2 LQKENI. CDR3 length: 16 amino acids. After removal of 2 bases from V and 7 bases from J, the junction contained 4 bases not matched to a gene. The CDR3 DNA reads as TGTGCCAGCTCACCAGGGACAGGGGGTTGGAATTCACCCCTCCACTTT. This codes for CASSPGTGGWNSPLHF.

The chain employs TRBV2 and TRBJ1-4, with D perhaps matching TRBD1 (6 bases). The germline gives CDR1 SNHLY, CDR2 FYNNEI. Trimming shortened V by 7 bases and J by 2 bases, and 11 bases separated the two germline ends. The CDR3 length is 14 residues. The CDR3 reads CASTGEGTNEKLFF. The CDR3 DNA reads TGTGCCAGCACAGGGGAGGGGACTAATGAAAAACTGTTTTTT. The full variable domain, with the rest looked up from reference TRBV2 and TRBJ1-4, is EPEVTQTPSHQVTQMGQEVILRCVPISNHLYFYWYRQILGQKVEFLVSFYNNEISEKSEIFDDQFSVERPDGSNFTLKIRSTKLEDSAMYFCASTGEGTNEKLFFGSGTQLSVL.

J is TRBJ2-3 and V is TRBV7-6, with 13 bases aligning to TRBD2. With V trimmed by 5 bases and J by 5 bases, 7 bases remained unmatched. The CDR3 length is 16 residues. Per the germline V gene, CDR1 is SGHVS and CDR2 is FNYEAQ. Here the CDR3 reads CASSLTSGRAGDTQYF. The CDR3 DNA sequence: TGTGCCAGCAGCCTAACTAGCGGGAGGGCGGGAGATACGCAGTATTTT.

Only one count was recorded for this clone. The chain carries TRBV1 and TRBJ1-1. TRBV1 corresponds to a pseudogene. This CDR3 spans 14 amino acids. The CDR3 sequence is CTSSQTPGNGEAFF. CDR3 DNA: TGCACCAGCAGCCAAACCCCCGGTAATGGTGAAGCTTTCTTT.

CDR3 sequence reads: CSASIYRGLSTEAFF. CDR3 bases: TGCAGTGCTAGTATTTACAGGGGGCTTAGCACTGAAGCTTTCTTT. The rearrangement links TRBV20-1 to TRBJ1-1; 9 bases match TRBD1. This CDR3 has 15 residues. J was trimmed by 4 bases and V by 3 bases; bases with no gene match: 9. Germline CDR1 DFQATT, CDR2 SNEGSKA (reference sequence).

The chain joins TRBV23-1 to TRBJ2-7, with D unclear. TRBV23-1 is an ORF; its function is uncertain. The CDR3 is 13 residues long. Trimming took off 4 bases at V and 3 bases at J, with 10 bases between the two ends. DNA of the CDR3: TGCGCCAGCAGTCCGACTCGATTCTACGAGCAGTACTTC. The encoded protein is CASSPTRFYEQYF.

CDR3 region: CASSLTTSGFYNEQFF. For the CDR3, the DNA is TGTGCCAGCAGCCTAACAACTAGCGGGTTCTACAATGAGCAGTTCTTC. V gene TRBV7-2 combines with J gene TRBJ2-1; 9 positions match TRBD2. CDR1 and CDR2 from the germline V gene are SGHTA and FQGNSA. V shed 5 bases and J 3 bases; nucleotides not matched to a gene: 8. The CDR3 loop spans 16 amino acids.

A word on this clone: Other nucleotide sequences from this sample produce the same CDR3. The chain links TRBV7-9 to TRBJ1-5, with 8 nucleotides matching TRBD1. CDR1 SEHNR and CDR2 FQNEAQ come from the germline V gene (reference sequence). V shed 5 bases and J 1 base; nucleotides not matched to a gene: 1. There are 14 residues in the CDR3. The CDR3 loop reads CASSRQGSNQPQHF. CDR3 DNA: TGTGCCAGCAGCCGACAGGGGAGCAATCAGCCCCAGCATTTT.

This clone was observed a few times. The chain is built from TRBV29-1 and TRBJ1-2; D is possibly TRBD1 (5 bases). V lost 3 bases and J lost 4, with 9 bases in between. CDR1 is SQVTM, CDR2 ANQGSEA, per germline. The CDR3 length is 12 residues. The CDR3 loop reads CSVDQGTYGYTF. The CDR3 region has the DNA TGCAGCGTTGATCAGGGCACCTATGGCTACACCTTC.

The chain is built from TRBV5-8 and TRBJ1-5; 7 bases are a match to TRBD1. V gave up 3 bases and J gave up 4 bases; unmatched junction bases: 4. The CDR3 contains 14 residues. Germline CDR1 is SGHTS and CDR2 is YDEGEE. CDR3 sequence: CASSWGQPNQPQHF. The DNA for the CDR3 is TGTGCCAGCAGCTGGGGACAGCCAAATCAGCCCCAGCATTTT.

The genes are TRBV6-5 and TRBJ1-2; no reliable D call. There are 15 residues in the CDR3. Germline CDR1 reads MNHEY; CDR2 reads SVGAGI. V was clipped by 4 bases and J by 4 bases, with 16 bases between them. DNA of the CDR3: TGTGCCAGCAGTTCAATTGGGCAGCCTCCCTATGGCTACACCTTC. It translates to CASSSIGQPPYGYTF.

The chain recombines TRBV7-2 with TRBJ1-3, with D hard to call. The CDR3 runs 16 residues. The V end was cut by 7 bases, the J end by 0 bases, with 16 bases between. CDR1 is SGHTA, CDR2 FQGNSA, per germline. The CDR3 loop is CASTPSWASSGNTIYF. CDR3 bases: TGTGCCAGCACCCCATCGTGGGCGTCCTCTGGAAACACCATATATTTT. Filled out from reference TRBV7-2 and TRBJ1-3, the complete variable domain reads GAGVSQSPSNKVTEKGKDVELRCDPISGHTALYWYRQSLGQGLEFLIYFQGNSAPDKSGLPSDRFSAERTGGSVSTLTIQRTQQEDSAVYLCASTPSWASSGNTIYFGEGSWLTVV.

Here the CDR3 reads CASSAGGIGPQHF. The CDR3 DNA reads as TGTGCCAGCAGCGCAGGGGGTATAGGGCCCCAGCATTTT. V usage is TRBV9 and J usage is TRBJ1-5, with 7 bases aligning to TRBD1. Germline loops: CDR1 SGDLS, CDR2 YYNGEE. The CDR3 sequence is 13 residues long. V lost 3 bases, J lost 9 bases, and 6 bases stayed unmatched.

This clone has a single count. This sequence joins TRBV14 and TRBJ1-4, with D possibly TRBD1 on 6 matching bases. The CDR3 is 12 amino acids. The V end lost 4 bases, the J end lost 10 bases, and 10 bases lay between the germline ends. The V gene's germline CDR1 is SGHDN and CDR2 FVKESK. CDR3: CASSLTGPKLFF. In DNA, the CDR3 is TGTGCCAGCAGCCTGACAGGCCCAAAACTGTTTTTT.

The genes are TRBV27 and TRBJ2-1, with 8 bases identical to TRBD1. With V trimmed by 5 bases and J by 1 base, 4 bases remained unmatched. The CDR3 has 15 residues. Germline V gene lookup returns CDR1 MNHEY and CDR2 SMNVEV (reference sequence). For the CDR3, the DNA is TGTGCCAGCAGTCCTGACAGGGGATCCTACAATGAGCAGTTCTTC. Translated, it gives CASSPDRGSYNEQFF.

The rearrangement links TRBV19 to TRBJ2-7, with 8 bases identical to TRBD2. CDR1 and CDR2 from the germline V gene are LNHDA and SQIVND (reference sequence). This CDR3 region has 15 residues. V was pared by 3 bases and J by 1 base, with 5 bases of the junction left unmatched. In DNA, the CDR3 is TGTGCCAGTAGTATGGGGGTAGCGGGGTCCTACGAGCAGTACTTC. This encodes CASSMGVAGSYEQYF. The full variable domain, its missing parts supplied by reference TRBV19 and TRBJ2-7, is DGGITQSPKYLFRKEGQNVTLSCEQNLNHDAMYWYRQDPGQGLRLIYYSQIVNDFQKGDIAEGYSVSREKKESFPLTVTSAQKNPTAFYLCASSMGVAGSYEQYFGPGTRLTVT.

V and J are TRBV20-1 and TRBJ1-5; 9 bases agree with TRBD1. Trimming cost V 5 bases and J 4 bases; bases outside gene matches: 3. This CDR3 has 13 amino acids. The germline gives CDR1 DFQATT, CDR2 SNEGSKA (reference sequence). The CDR3 DNA sequence: TGCAGTGCTCGTGGACAGGGGAATCAGCCCCAGCATTTT. Amino acids: CSARGQGNQPQHF.

The rearrangement uses TRBV5-6 and TRBJ2-3; 10 positions agree with TRBD2. This CDR3 spans 16 amino acids. Germline V gene lookup returns CDR1 SGHDT and CDR2 YYEEEE. V dropped 0 bases and J dropped 2; count of bases not matched to a gene: 3. The CDR3 DNA sequence: TGTGCCAGCAGCTTGGGTCTAGCGGGGGCCACAGATACGCAGTATTTT. As protein: CASSLGLAGATDTQYF.

This clone showed up just a few times. CDR3 sequence (DNA): TGTGCTAGTGGTCTTGGGGGGGCCACTGAAGCTTTCTTT. This sequence encodes CASGLGGATEAFF. The J gene is TRBJ1-1, the V gene TRBV12-5, with a weak D call TRBD1 (6 bases). The V end lost 5 bases, the J end lost 4 bases, and 11 bases lay between the germline ends. Germline CDR1 and CDR2: LGHNT and FRNRAP. The CDR3 sequence is 13 residues long.

CDR3: CASRSAGGRNEQFF. CDR3 bases: TGTGCCAGCAGGTCGGCGGGGGGGCGTAATGAGCAGTTCTTC. The V gene is TRBV2, the J gene TRBJ2-1; 9 nucleotides line up with TRBD2. CDR3 length: 14 amino acids. Germline CDR1 and CDR2: SNHLY and FYNNEI. V was pared by 6 bases and J by 7 bases, with 7 bases of the junction left unmatched.

This clone has a single count. The chain couples TRBV29-1 to TRBJ1-3; a weak D match, TRBD1 (6 bases). Germline-derived CDR1 and CDR2 are SQVTM and ANQGSEA. V was clipped by 4 bases and J by 4 bases, with 14 bases between them. This CDR3 is 14 amino acids long. CDR3 protein: CSVAITGIGNTIYF. The DNA of the CDR3 is TGCAGCGTTGCTATCACAGGGATCGGAAACACCATATATTTT.

This clone was detected once. This chain connects TRBV19 to TRBJ1-2; D is unresolved. Germline V gene lookup returns CDR1 LNHDA and CDR2 SQIVND (reference sequence). Trimming took off 3 bases at V and 8 bases at J, with 19 bases between the two ends. The CDR3 sequence is 15 residues long. CDR3 sequence reads: CASSIPFSEAKGYTF. In nucleotides, the CDR3 is TGTGCCAGTAGTATCCCTTTTTCGGAGGCTAAGGGCTACACCTTC. The full variable domain, rest sourced from reference TRBV19 and TRBJ1-2, is DGGITQSPKYLFRKEGQNVTLSCEQNLNHDAMYWYRQDPGQGLRLIYYSQIVNDFQKGDIAEGYSVSREKKESFPLTVTSAQKNPTAFYLCASSIPFSEAKGYTFGSGTRLTVV.

This clone is a singleton in its sample. Other DNA sequences in this sample translate to the same CDR3. The chain links TRBV9 to TRBJ2-7; 7 nucleotides line up with TRBD2. Germline lookup yields CDR1 SGDLS and CDR2 YYNGEE. V shed 0 bases, J shed 4 bases, and the junction held 4 bases outside the gene matches. This CDR3 has 14 residues. The CDR3 DNA follows: TGTGCCAGCAGCGTAGGGCAGGGAGGGTACGAGCAGTACTTC. As protein: CASSVGQGGYEQYF.

The CDR3 nucleotides read TGTGCCAGCAGCTCTATCCCGACAAAAACTAGCACAGATACGCAGTATTTT. As protein: CASSSIPTKTSTDTQYF. The chain has TRBV7-3 and TRBJ2-3, with D hard to call. V was shortened by 4 bases and J by 0 bases, with 17 bases between the two germline ends. The CDR3 is 17 amino acids. Germline CDR1 reads SGHTA; CDR2 reads FQGTGA.

This clone has just one count. The chain has TRBV5-4 and TRBJ1-2; perhaps TRBD1 as D (6 bases). Trimming pared 3 bases from V and 7 bases from J, leaving 19 bases between. The germline V gene encodes CDR1 SGHNT and CDR2 YYREEE (reference sequence). The CDR3 loop spans 15 amino acids. The CDR3 coding sequence is TGTGCCAGCAGCTCAGGGCTGGGGGACATGGTTGGCTACACCTTC. Protein: CASSSGLGDMVGYTF.